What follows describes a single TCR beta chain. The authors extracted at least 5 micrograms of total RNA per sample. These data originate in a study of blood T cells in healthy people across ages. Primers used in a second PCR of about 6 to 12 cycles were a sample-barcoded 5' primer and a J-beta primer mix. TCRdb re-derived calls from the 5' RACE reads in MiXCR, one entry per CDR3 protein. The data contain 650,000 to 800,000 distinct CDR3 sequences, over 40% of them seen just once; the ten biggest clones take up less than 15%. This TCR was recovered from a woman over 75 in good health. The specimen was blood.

The CDR3 is CASSTRLQGVSSPLHF. The CDR3 bases are TGTGCCAGCAGCACAAGACTCCAGGGGGTCAGTTCACCCCTCCACTTT. This chain connects TRBV11-2 to TRBJ1-6; TRBD1 matches at 7 bases. The CDR3 is made up of 16 amino acids. Unmatched junction bases numbered 13, after V lost 5 bases and J lost 9 bases. Per germline, CDR1 SGHAT and CDR2 FQNNGV. Supplemented by reference TRBV11-2 and TRBJ1-6, the full variable domain reads EAGVAQSPRYKIIEKRQSVAFWCNPISGHATLYWYQQILGQGPKLLIQFQNNGVVDDSQLPKDRFSAERLKGVDSTLKIQPAKLEDSAVYLCASSTRLQGVSSPLHFGNGTRLTVT.